This T cell receptor (beta chain) was recovered during a study of cytomegalovirus exposure and HLA in healthy donors. The PCR ran on 60 Vbeta and 13 Jbeta primers. The assay was immunoSEQ multiplex PCR, and TCRdb's table has in-frame clones only and misses some. The sample yields approximately 100,000 clones, approximately 80% seen once. Study results and caveats: Three chains linked to CMV were shown in vitro to be specific for CMV antigens. In the analysis, some V segments, TRBV6-2 and TRBV6-3 included, were excluded as indistinguishable. The authors listed around 150 TCR beta chains as cytomegalovirus-associated. The classifier reportedly diagnosed cytomegalovirus status with high sensitivity and specificity.

CDR1 and CDR2 (germline): ENHRY, SYGVKD. The CDR3 covers 16 residues. Trimming cost V 2 bases and J 0 bases, with 12 bases left between them. As concerns this clone: Its antigen is as yet unknown.

The sequence was collected from a man aged 40-49 years in good health and CMV-seropositive. Sequencing was carried out using PBMCs. The chain carries TRBV10-3 and TRBJ2-3; TRBD2 is a possible D gene (5 bases). The CDR3 DNA reads TGTGCCATCAGTGAGGGATGGAGCGGAAGCACAGATACGCAGTATTTT. Its translation is CAISEGWSGSTDTQYF.